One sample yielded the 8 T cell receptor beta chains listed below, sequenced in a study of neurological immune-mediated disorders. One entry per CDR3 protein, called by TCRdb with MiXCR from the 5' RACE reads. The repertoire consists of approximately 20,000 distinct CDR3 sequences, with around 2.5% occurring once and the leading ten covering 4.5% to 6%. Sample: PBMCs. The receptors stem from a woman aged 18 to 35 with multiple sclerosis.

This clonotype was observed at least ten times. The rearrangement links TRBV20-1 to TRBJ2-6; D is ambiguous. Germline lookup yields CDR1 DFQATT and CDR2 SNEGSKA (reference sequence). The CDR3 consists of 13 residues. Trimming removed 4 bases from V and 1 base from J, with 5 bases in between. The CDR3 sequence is CSATQSGANVLTF. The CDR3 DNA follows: TGCAGTGCTACACAGTCTGGGGCCAACGTCCTGACTTTC.

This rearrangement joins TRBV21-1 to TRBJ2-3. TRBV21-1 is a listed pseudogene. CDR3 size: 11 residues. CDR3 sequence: CASSKVDTQYF. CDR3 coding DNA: TGTGCCAGCAGCAAGGTGGATACGCAGTATTTT.

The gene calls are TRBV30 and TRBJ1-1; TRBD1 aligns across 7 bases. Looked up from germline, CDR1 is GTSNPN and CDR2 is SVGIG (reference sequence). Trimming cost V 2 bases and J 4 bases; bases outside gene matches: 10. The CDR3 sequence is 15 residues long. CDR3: CAWSRRGPGGTEAFF. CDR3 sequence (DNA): TGTGCCTGGAGTAGGAGGGGGCCCGGGGGCACTGAAGCTTTCTTT.

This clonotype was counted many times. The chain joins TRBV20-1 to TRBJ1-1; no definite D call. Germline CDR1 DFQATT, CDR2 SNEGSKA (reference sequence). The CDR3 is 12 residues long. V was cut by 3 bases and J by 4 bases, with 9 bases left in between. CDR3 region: CSARKGITEAFF. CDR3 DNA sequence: TGCAGTGCTAGGAAAGGGATCACTGAAGCTTTCTTT.

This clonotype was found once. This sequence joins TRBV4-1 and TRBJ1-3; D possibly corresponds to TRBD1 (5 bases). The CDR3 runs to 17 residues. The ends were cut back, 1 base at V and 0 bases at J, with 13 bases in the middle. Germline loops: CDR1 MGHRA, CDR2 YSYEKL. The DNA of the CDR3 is TGCGCCAGCAGCCAAGTCCTAGGGGCCTACTCTGGAAACACCATATATTTT. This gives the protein CASSQVLGAYSGNTIYF.

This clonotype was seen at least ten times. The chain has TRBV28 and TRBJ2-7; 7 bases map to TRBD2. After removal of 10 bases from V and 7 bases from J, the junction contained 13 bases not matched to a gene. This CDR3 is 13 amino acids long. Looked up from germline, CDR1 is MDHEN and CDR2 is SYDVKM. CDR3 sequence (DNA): TGTGCCACCACCCCGGGGGACGGGAGGGAGCAGTACTTC. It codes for CATTPGDGREQYF.

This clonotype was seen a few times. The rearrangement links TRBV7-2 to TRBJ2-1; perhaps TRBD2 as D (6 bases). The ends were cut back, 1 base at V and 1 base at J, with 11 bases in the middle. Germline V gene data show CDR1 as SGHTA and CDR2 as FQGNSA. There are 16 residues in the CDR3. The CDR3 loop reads CASSLVAGGSYNEQFF. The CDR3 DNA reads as TGTGCCAGCAGCTTAGTAGCTGGAGGGTCCTACAATGAGCAGTTCTTC. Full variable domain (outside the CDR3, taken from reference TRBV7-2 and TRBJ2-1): GAGVSQSPSNKVTEKGKDVELRCDPISGHTALYWYRQSLGQGLEFLIYFQGNSAPDKSGLPSDRFSAERTGGSVSTLTIQRTQQEDSAVYLCASSLVAGGSYNEQFFGPGTRLTVL.

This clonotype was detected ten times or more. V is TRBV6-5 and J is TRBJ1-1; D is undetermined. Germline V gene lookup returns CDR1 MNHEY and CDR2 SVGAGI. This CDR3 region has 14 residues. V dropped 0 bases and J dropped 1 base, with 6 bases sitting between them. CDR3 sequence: CASSYSPANTEAFF. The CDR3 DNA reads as TGTGCCAGCAGTTACTCGCCAGCGAACACTGAAGCTTTCTTT.